What follows is one T cell receptor (beta chain) and its context. This sample is part of a study of T cells expressing NK-cell markers. CDR1 DFQATT and CDR2 SNEGSKA come from the germline V gene (reference sequence). The CDR3 consists of 16 residues. TCRdb re-called the 5' RACE reads and catalogs CDR3 proteins one per entry, DNA excluded. The sample is made up of about 170,000 distinct CDR3 sequences, and the top ten hold 20% of it. The rearrangement links TRBV20-1 to TRBJ2-5; without DNA, the TCRdb call of TRBD1 cannot be checked. The receptor was isolated from a man aged 18 to 69 in good health. Material for sequencing was blood T cells: a sorted CD56 or NKG2C T cell subset, CD4+ or CD8+ T cells, or bulk PBMC T cells (not recorded which). The CDR3: CSARVFTGGDQETQYF.